This T cell receptor beta chain was profiled in a study of cytotoxic CD8 clonotypes in ibrutinib-treated CLL. In the study overall: Patients attained 24 partial and 2 complete responses; at median around 68 months, 14 remained remitted while about twelve progressed. Regarding the study as a whole: Clonality was higher at baseline than in age-matched healthy donors and tracked circulating CD8+ T-cell counts. Contraction or stability on treatment characterized the public clonotypes, which were uncommon.

This clone was seen a few times. Antigen unknown. Assay used: immunoSEQ multiplex PCR; TCRdb lists only in-frame clones, some missing. The data show thousands of clones, 65% to 80% seen once. The specimen was PBMCs, collected before ibrutinib treatment. This clonotype originated in a human donor with chronic lymphocytic leukemia.

The CDR3 sequence: CAWSVNNNEKLFF. CDR3 nucleotide sequence: TGTGCCTGGAGTGTAAACAATAATGAAAAACTGTTTTTT. This chain joins TRBV30 and TRBJ1-4; D unresolved. The germline gives CDR1 GTSNPN, CDR2 SVGIG (reference sequence). V lost 0 bases and J lost 4, with 6 bases in between. This CDR3 contains 13 residues.